Included here is one T cell receptor (beta chain) sequence, with context. Antigen: not known. While the first cohort had 600 to 850 subjects, the donors belonged to the separate validation cohort of roughly 130 subjects. The table came from immunoSEQ multiplex PCR; TCRdb's copy has only in-frame clones and leaves some out. In the table there are about 300,000 clones, more than 75% of which are singletons. Trimming left V 6 bases short and J 0 bases short, with 15 bases between. The CDR3 is made up of 16 amino acids. CDR1 and CDR2 from the germline V gene are MDHEN and SYDVKM. These data are taken from a study of cytomegalovirus exposure and HLA in healthy donors. For the study at large: In a later analysis, it was reported that the roughly 130 validation repertoires had been produced on the same platform as the roughly 700 repertoires belonging to the first cohort. Study results and limitations: There were some public TCRs occurring in many donors, but most TCR sequences were rare. The tendency of first-cohort TCR clusters to co-occur in the roughly 110 validation repertoires was identified by a subsequent analysis.

This chain joins TRBV28 and TRBJ1-5; D may be TRBD1 (5 bases). Material for sequencing was PBMCs. This TCR was recovered from a woman under 30 in good health and CMV-seronegative. CDR3 bases: TGTGCCAGCAGATCAATCTGGGGGGGTAGCAATCAGCCCCAGCATTTT. Residues: CASRSIWGGSNQPQHF.